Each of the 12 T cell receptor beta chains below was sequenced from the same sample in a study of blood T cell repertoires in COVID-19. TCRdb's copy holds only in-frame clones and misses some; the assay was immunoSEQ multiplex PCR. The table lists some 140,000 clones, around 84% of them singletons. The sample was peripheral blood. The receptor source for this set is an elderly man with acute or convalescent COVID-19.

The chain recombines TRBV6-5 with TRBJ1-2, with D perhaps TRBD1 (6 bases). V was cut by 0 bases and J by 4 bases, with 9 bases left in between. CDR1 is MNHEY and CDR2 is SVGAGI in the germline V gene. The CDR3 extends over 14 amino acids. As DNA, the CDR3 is TGTGCCAGCAGTTACTCAGGACAGTTCTATGGCTACACCTTC. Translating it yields CASSYSGQFYGYTF.

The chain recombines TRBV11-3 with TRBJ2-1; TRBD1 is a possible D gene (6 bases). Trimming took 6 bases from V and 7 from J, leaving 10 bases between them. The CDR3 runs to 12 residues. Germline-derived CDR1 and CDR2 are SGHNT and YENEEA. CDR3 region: CASSTGLNEQFF. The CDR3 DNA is TGTGCCAGCAGTACAGGGTTGAATGAGCAGTTCTTC.

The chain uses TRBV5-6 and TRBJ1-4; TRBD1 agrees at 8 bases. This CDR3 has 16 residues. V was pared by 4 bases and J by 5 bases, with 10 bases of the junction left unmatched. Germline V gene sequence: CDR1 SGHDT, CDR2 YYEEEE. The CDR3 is CASSVTQGEPNEKLFF. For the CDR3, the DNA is TGTGCCAGCAGCGTTACACAGGGGGAGCCGAATGAAAAACTGTTTTTT.

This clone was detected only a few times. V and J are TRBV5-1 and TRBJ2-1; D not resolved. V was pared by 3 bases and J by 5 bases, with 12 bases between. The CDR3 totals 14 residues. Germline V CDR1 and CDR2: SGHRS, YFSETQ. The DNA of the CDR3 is TGCGCCAGCAGCTCCCCAGCGAGCGACAATGAGCAGTTCTTC. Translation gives CASSSPASDNEQFF.

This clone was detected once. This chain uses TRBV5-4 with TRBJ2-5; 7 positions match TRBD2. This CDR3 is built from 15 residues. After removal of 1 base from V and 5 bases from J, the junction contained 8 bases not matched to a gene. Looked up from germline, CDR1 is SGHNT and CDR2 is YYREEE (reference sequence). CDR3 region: CASSLQGGHRETQYF. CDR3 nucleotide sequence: TGTGCCAGCAGCTTGCAGGGAGGGCATAGGGAGACCCAGTACTTC.

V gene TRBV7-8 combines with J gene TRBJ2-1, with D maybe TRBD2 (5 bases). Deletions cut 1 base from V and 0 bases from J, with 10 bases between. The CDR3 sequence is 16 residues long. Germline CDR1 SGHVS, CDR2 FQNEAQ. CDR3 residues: CASSLVMGSSYNEQFF. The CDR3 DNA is TGTGCCAGCAGCTTAGTTATGGGGAGCTCCTACAATGAGCAGTTCTTC.

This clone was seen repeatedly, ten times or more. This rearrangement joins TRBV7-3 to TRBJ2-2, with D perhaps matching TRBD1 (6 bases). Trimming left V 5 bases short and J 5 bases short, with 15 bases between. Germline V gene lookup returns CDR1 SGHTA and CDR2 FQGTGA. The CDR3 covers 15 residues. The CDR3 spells CASSRTGMGTGELFF. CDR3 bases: TGTGCCAGCAGCCGTACAGGGATGGGGACCGGGGAGCTGTTTTTT.

CDR3 DNA sequence: TGTGCCAGCAGTTTATCGATCGGCTACGAGCAGTACGTC. It specifies CASSLSIGYEQYV. J is TRBJ2-7 and V is TRBV28; D call uncertain. The CDR3 has 13 residues. Germline V gene lookup returns CDR1 MDHEN and CDR2 SYDVKM. V dropped 1 base and J dropped 3 bases, with 7 bases sitting between them.

CDR3 sequence (DNA): TGCGCCCGACTTACCGGGACAGCCCACGAGCAGTACGTC. Translation: CARLTGTAHEQYV. The chain has TRBV10-2 and TRBJ2-7, with TRBD1 matching over 7 bases. J was trimmed by 5 bases and V by 11 bases; bases with no gene match: 12. The CDR3 extends over 13 amino acids. From germline, CDR1 is WSHSY and CDR2 SAAADI.

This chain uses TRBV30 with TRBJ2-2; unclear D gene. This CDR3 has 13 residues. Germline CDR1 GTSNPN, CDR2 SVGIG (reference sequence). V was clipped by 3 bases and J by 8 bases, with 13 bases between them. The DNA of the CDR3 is TGTGCCTGGAGGTTTGCAGGTGGAGGGGAGCTGTTTTTT. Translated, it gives CAWRFAGGGELFF. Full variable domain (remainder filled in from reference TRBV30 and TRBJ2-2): SQTIHQWPATLVQPVGSPLSLECTVEGTSNPNLYWYRQAAGRGLQLLFYSVGIGQISSEVPQNLSASRPQDRQFILSSKKLLLSDSGFYLCAWRFAGGGELFFGEGSRLTVL.

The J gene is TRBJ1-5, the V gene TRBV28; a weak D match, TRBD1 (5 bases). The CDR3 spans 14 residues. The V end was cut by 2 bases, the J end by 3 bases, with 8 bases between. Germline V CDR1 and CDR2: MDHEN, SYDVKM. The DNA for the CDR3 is TGTGCCAGCAGTTTAGGGGGGACCAATCAGCCCCAGCATTTT. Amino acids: CASSLGGTNQPQHF.

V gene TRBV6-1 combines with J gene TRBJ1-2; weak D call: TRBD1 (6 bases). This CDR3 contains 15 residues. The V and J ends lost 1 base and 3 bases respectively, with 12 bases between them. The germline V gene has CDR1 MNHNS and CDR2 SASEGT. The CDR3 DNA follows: TGTGCCAGCAGTGAAGAAACAGGGATACACTATGGCTACACCTTC. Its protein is CASSEETGIHYGYTF.